What follows are 30 T cell receptor beta chains derived from one specimen sequenced in a study of immune evolution from preneoplasia to lung adenocarcinoma. Sequencing used immunoSEQ multiplex PCR; TCRdb keeps in-frame clones, though not all of them. The profile shows about 4,600 clones, 85% of them singletons. The sequencing sample was made of FFPE invasive lung adenocarcinoma tissue. These receptor sequences come from a person aged 45-60 years with lung adenocarcinoma.

V is TRBV5-1 and J is TRBJ2-3, with D perhaps TRBD1 (5 bases). This CDR3 region has 14 residues. V lost 4 bases to trimming and J lost 0 bases, with 9 bases between them. Germline loops: CDR1 SGHRS, CDR2 YFSETQ. CDR3 in amino acids: CASSPDTSTDTQYF. The CDR3 DNA reads as TGCGCCAGCAGCCCGGACACTAGCACAGATACGCAGTATTTT.

The CDR3 sequence: CASSQGVSGNTDTQYF. The CDR3 bases are TGCGCCAGCAGCCAAGGTGTGTCGGGAAACACAGATACGCAGTATTTT. The chain combines TRBV4-3 with TRBJ2-3, with D possibly TRBD2 on 5 matching bases. The ends were cut back, 1 base at V and 2 bases at J, with 13 bases in the middle. CDR3 length: 16 amino acids. Looked up from germline, CDR1 is LGHNA and CDR2 is YSLEER.

The V and J genes are TRBV28 and TRBJ2-7; the D is unclear. Germline CDR1 MDHEN, CDR2 SYDVKM. The CDR3 loop spans 15 amino acids. Trimming shortened V by 6 bases and J by 6 bases, and 21 bases separated the two germline ends. The CDR3 DNA reads as TGTGCCAGCAGCTCGAGGCGTTGGAAAATCCGCGAGCAGTACTTC. This codes for CASSSRRWKIREQYF.

The rearrangement links TRBV25-1 to TRBJ1-1; tentative D call: TRBD1 (5 bases). The CDR3 is made up of 15 amino acids. V was shortened by 3 bases and J by 5 bases, with 16 bases between the two germline ends. Germline V gene sequence: CDR1 MGHDK, CDR2 SYGVNS. DNA for the CDR3: TGTGCCAGCAGTGATGCCTTCGGGACGTCGACTGAAGCTTTCTTT. Translated, it gives CASSDAFGTSTEAFF.

Regarding this clone: An end of the junction does not agree with germline; a read error may underlie this. The V call is TRBV5-1, the J call TRBJ1-2; 7 bases map to TRBD1. This CDR3 is built from 12 residues. CDR1 and CDR2 (germline): SGHRS, YFSETQ. CDR3 nucleotides: TGCGCCAGCAGCCCAGGACAGGAGCGCCCCTCCTTC. Its translation is CASSPGQERPSF.

The chain uses TRBV29-1 and TRBJ1-1; D is uncertain. Germline CDR1 reads SQVTM; CDR2 reads ANQGSEA. V was trimmed by 2 bases and J by 3 bases, leaving 7 bases between them. The CDR3 sequence is 12 residues long. The CDR3 nucleotides read TGCAGCGTTGAATACCGGGACACTGAAGCTTTCTTT. Translated, it gives CSVEYRDTEAFF.

The chain couples TRBV19 to TRBJ2-2, with D possibly called TRBD1 or TRBD2 (5 bases each). The germline gives CDR1 LNHDA, CDR2 SQIVND (reference sequence). This CDR3 has 17 residues. Trimming removed 5 bases at V and 0 bases at J, with 16 bases between. CDR3 sequence: CASSAIRGRANTGELFF. The CDR3 coding sequence is TGTGCCAGTAGTGCTATACGGGGCAGAGCGAACACCGGGGAGCTGTTTTTT.

The chain links TRBV4-3 to TRBJ1-2; D may be TRBD1 (5 bases). Germline CDR1 is LGHNA and CDR2 is YSLEER. Trimming took 4 bases from V and 3 from J, leaving 15 bases between them. This CDR3 spans 15 amino acids. This CDR3 is CASSPRQGLYYGYTF. The CDR3, as DNA: TGCGCCAGCAGCCCCCGCCAGGGACTTTACTATGGCTACACCTTC.

The count of this clone is one. The V call is TRBV19, the J call TRBJ2-3; D might be TRBD1 or TRBD2, each matching 6 bases. V lost 5 bases and J 3 bases, leaving 15 bases between the germline ends. The germline V gene has CDR1 LNHDA and CDR2 SQIVND (reference sequence). The CDR3 is 15 amino acids. CDR3 protein: CASSVGGVYTDTQYF. The CDR3 DNA reads TGTGCCAGTAGTGTCGGGGGCGTTTATACAGATACGCAGTATTTT.

The V and J genes are TRBV6-5 and TRBJ2-7; D remains ambiguous. Trimming removed 5 bases at V and 0 bases at J, with 8 bases between. This CDR3 has 13 amino acids. Germline V CDR1 and CDR2: MNHEY, SVGAGI. The CDR3: CASSRRSSYEQYF. The CDR3 DNA reads TGTGCCAGCAGTCGTAGGAGCTCCTACGAGCAGTACTTC.

This chain links TRBV4-3 with TRBJ2-3; D gene unclear. The CDR3 extends over 16 amino acids. Germline values: CDR1 LGHNA, CDR2 YSLEER. V gave up 0 bases and J gave up 2 bases, with 12 bases separating them. The CDR3 nucleotides read TGCGCCAGCAGCCAAGATAGGGATCATGCCACAGATACGCAGTATTTT. Translated: CASSQDRDHATDTQYF.

The rearrangement uses TRBV28 and TRBJ1-5; no clear D gene. Trimming cost V 2 bases and J 5 bases, with 7 bases left between them. CDR3 length equals 13 residues. CDR1 and CDR2 (germline): MDHEN, SYDVKM. CDR3 sequence: CASSLKFYQPQHF. The CDR3, as DNA: TGTGCCAGCAGTTTAAAATTCTATCAGCCCCAGCATTTT.

The J gene is TRBJ2-1, the V gene TRBV18, with D maybe TRBD2 (8 bases). Deletions cut 4 bases from V and 8 bases from J, with 15 bases between. The CDR3 totals 14 residues. Germline V lookup: CDR1 KGHSH, CDR2 LQKENI. CDR3 coding DNA: TGTGCCAGCTCACTCGGGACAGCGGGGGATGAGCAGTTCTTC. Its protein product is CASSLGTAGDEQFF.

This chain uses TRBV30 with TRBJ2-7, with 12 bases matching TRBD2. V shed 5 bases, J shed 5 bases, and the junction held 13 bases outside the gene matches. This CDR3 spans 16 amino acids. Per germline, CDR1 GTSNPN and CDR2 SVGIG (reference sequence). The chain's CDR3 is CAWLGRPSGRADEQYF. CDR3 in DNA: TGTGCCTGGTTGGGGAGGCCTAGCGGGAGGGCCGACGAGCAGTACTTC. Combining the CDR3 with reference TRBV30 and TRBJ2-7 gives the whole variable domain SQTIHQWPATLVQPVGSPLSLECTVEGTSNPNLYWYRQAAGRGLQLLFYSVGIGQISSEVPQNLSASRPQDRQFILSSKKLLLSDSGFYLCAWLGRPSGRADEQYFGPGTRLTVT.

J is TRBJ1-1 and V is TRBV27, with unresolved D. V lost 6 bases and J lost 0, with 11 bases in between. CDR1 and CDR2 from the germline V gene are MNHEY and SMNVEV (reference sequence). This CDR3 contains 14 residues. CDR3 DNA: TGTGCCAGCAGAAGAACCCCCATGAACACTGAAGCTTTCTTT. Translated: CASRRTPMNTEAFF.

The CDR3 protein is CARERRASGRTYEQYF. CDR3 DNA sequence: TGTGCCCGGGAAAGAAGGGCAAGCGGGAGGACTTACGAGCAGTACTTC. The chain employs TRBV30 and TRBJ2-7; TRBD2 aligns across 9 bases. Germline lookup yields CDR1 GTSNPN and CDR2 SVGIG (reference sequence). The CDR3 is made up of 16 amino acids. V shed 8 bases and J 4 bases; nucleotides not matched to a gene: 18.

The genes are TRBV14 and TRBJ1-3; D might be TRBD1 (5 bases). The CDR3 spans 12 residues. The germline V and J ends were trimmed by 4 bases and 7 bases, with 8 bases remaining between them. CDR1 SGHDN and CDR2 FVKESK come from the germline V gene. CDR3 sequence (DNA): TGTGCCAGCAGCCCCGGGGGGAACACCATATATTTT. Protein sequence: CASSPGGNTIYF.

This rearrangement joins TRBV28 to TRBJ2-7; D call uncertain. This CDR3 is 14 amino acids long. The germline V gene encodes CDR1 MDHEN and CDR2 SYDVKM. Trimming shortened V by 7 bases and J by 0 bases, and 13 bases separated the two germline ends. Written as DNA, the CDR3 is TGTGCCAGCACTCCCCCGGCCTCCTCCTACGAGCAGTACTTC. Residues: CASTPPASSYEQYF.

V gene TRBV28 combines with J gene TRBJ1-1; TRBD1 is a possible D gene (5 bases). Germline CDR1 is MDHEN and CDR2 is SYDVKM. The CDR3 has 15 residues. Trimming left V 8 bases short and J 0 bases short, with 16 bases between. The CDR3 loop reads CASLQAGGMNTEAFF. In DNA, the CDR3 is TGTGCCAGCTTGCAGGCCGGGGGTATGAACACTGAAGCTTTCTTT.

This clone was recorded once. This chain joins TRBV7-6 and TRBJ2-2; D unclear. The CDR3 consists of 15 residues. Germline loops: CDR1 SGHVS, CDR2 FNYEAQ. Trimming shortened V by 1 base and J by 5 bases, and 11 bases separated the two germline ends. The CDR3 spells CASSLVRGTTGELFF. Here the CDR3 DNA reads TGTGCCAGCAGCTTAGTTCGCGGTACGACCGGGGAGCTGTTTTTT.

The table lists this clone with a count of one. V is TRBV2 and J is TRBJ1-4; maybe TRBD1 (6 bases). Trimming removed 4 bases at V and 8 bases at J, with 17 bases between. Germline V gene lookup returns CDR1 SNHLY and CDR2 FYNNEI. The CDR3 sequence is 15 residues long. DNA for the CDR3: TGTGCCAGCAGTGGTTACAGGGTGGCGAAGGAAAAACTGTTTTTT. Protein: CASSGYRVAKEKLFF.

The chain combines TRBV11-3 with TRBJ2-2; 8 positions agree with TRBD2. Germline loops: CDR1 SGHNT, CDR2 YENEEA. V dropped 4 bases and J dropped 6; count of bases not matched to a gene: 7. The CDR3 has 15 amino acids. The CDR3 DNA is TGTGCCAGCAGCTCGTCGGGGGGGATGGCCGGGGAGCTGTTTTTT. This encodes CASSSSGGMAGELFF.

The J gene is TRBJ2-7, the V gene TRBV4-3, with a weak D call TRBD1 (6 bases). V shed 0 bases and J shed 3 bases, with 12 bases lying between them. The CDR3 spans 15 residues. Looked up from germline, CDR1 is LGHNA and CDR2 is YSLEER. The CDR3, as DNA: TGCGCCAGCAGCCAAGATAGGACAGAGCACTACGAGCAGTACTTC. Protein sequence: CASSQDRTEHYEQYF.

V usage is TRBV29-1 and J usage is TRBJ2-1, with 7 nucleotides matching TRBD1. Germline lookup yields CDR1 SQVTM and CDR2 ANQGSEA. With 0 bases clipped from V and 6 bases from J, the junction kept 5 bases outside the gene matches. The CDR3 spans 14 residues. CDR3 amino acids: CSVEEGGAGNEQFF. The CDR3 nucleotides read TGCAGCGTTGAAGAAGGGGGCGCCGGCAATGAGCAGTTCTTC.

This clone was seen only a few times. A junction end diverges from the germline sequence, so it may reflect a read error. The rearrangement uses TRBV7-7 and TRBJ2-5, with 9 positions matching TRBD2. This CDR3 region has 15 residues. From germline, CDR1 is SSHAT and CDR2 FNYEAQ (reference sequence). Written as DNA, the CDR3 is TGTGCTAGCAGCTTAGATGGGACTAGCTGGCAGACCCAGTACTTC. Translation: CASSLDGTSWQTQYF.

The chain uses TRBV5-1 and TRBJ2-7; 9 positions agree with TRBD2. J lost 5 bases, V lost 2 bases, and 11 bases had no gene match. From germline, CDR1 is SGHRS and CDR2 YFSETQ. This CDR3 has 16 residues. The CDR3 is CASSFITLAGTNEQYF. In DNA form, the CDR3 reads TGCGCCAGCAGCTTTATCACCCTAGCGGGAACCAACGAGCAGTACTTC.

In nucleotides, the CDR3 is TGTGCCAGCAGTCCTCGGACAGGGCGTGAAAAACTGTTTTTT. It yields the protein CASSPRTGREKLFF. The V call is TRBV6-6, the J call TRBJ1-4; 8 nucleotides agree with TRBD1. J was trimmed by 7 bases and V by 5 bases; bases with no gene match: 6. The CDR3 extends over 14 amino acids. Germline CDR1 and CDR2: MNHNY and SVGAGI (reference sequence).

The J gene is TRBJ1-1, the V gene TRBV6-6; 10 bases are a match to TRBD1. The germline V gene encodes CDR1 MNHNY and CDR2 SVGAGI (reference sequence). V lost 5 bases, J lost 8 bases, and 8 bases stayed unmatched. The CDR3 contains 14 residues. The CDR3 nucleotides read TGTGCCAGCAGTCGACAGGGGGCGCAGGCCGAAGCTTTCTTT. Amino acids: CASSRQGAQAEAFF.

This chain links TRBV19 with TRBJ1-5; D not resolved. The CDR3 sequence is 14 residues long. V lost 9 bases and J lost 1, with 13 bases in between. Germline-derived CDR1 and CDR2 are LNHDA and SQIVND (reference sequence). CDR3 loop: CASLPAHSNQPQHF. Here the CDR3 DNA reads TGTGCCAGCCTCCCGGCCCACAGCAATCAGCCCCAGCATTTT. Drawing the rest from reference TRBV19 and TRBJ1-5, the complete variable domain is DGGITQSPKYLFRKEGQNVTLSCEQNLNHDAMYWYRQDPGQGLRLIYYSQIVNDFQKGDIAEGYSVSREKKESFPLTVTSAQKNPTAFYLCASLPAHSNQPQHFGDGTRLSIL.

The rearrangement links TRBV28 to TRBJ2-1; 12 nucleotides align to TRBD2. Losses at the gene ends were 7 bases for V and 4 bases for J; bases not matched to a gene: 5. Germline V CDR1 and CDR2: MDHEN, SYDVKM. This CDR3 is built from 15 residues. CDR3 region: CASTRLAGEYNEQFF. CDR3 nucleotide sequence: TGTGCCAGCACTCGACTAGCGGGAGAGTACAATGAGCAGTTCTTC. Full variable domain (missing parts from reference TRBV28 and TRBJ2-1): DVKVTQSSRYLVKRTGEKVFLECVQDMDHENMFWYRQDPGLGLRLIYFSYDVKMKEKGDIPEGYSVSREKKERFSLILESASTNQTSMYLCASTRLAGEYNEQFFGPGTRLTVL.